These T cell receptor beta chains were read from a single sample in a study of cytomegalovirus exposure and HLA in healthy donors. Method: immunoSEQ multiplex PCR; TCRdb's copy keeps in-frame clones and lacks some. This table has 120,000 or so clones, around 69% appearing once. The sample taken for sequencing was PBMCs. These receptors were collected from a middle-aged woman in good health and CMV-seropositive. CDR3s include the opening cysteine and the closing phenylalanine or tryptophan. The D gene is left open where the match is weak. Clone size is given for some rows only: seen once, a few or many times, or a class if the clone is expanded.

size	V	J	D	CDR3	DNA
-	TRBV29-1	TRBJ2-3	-	CSVVPLDTQYF	TGCAGCGTTGTTCCCTTAGATACGCAGTATTTT
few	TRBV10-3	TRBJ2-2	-	CAISAGDVNTGELFF	TGTGCCATCAGTGCAGGGGACGTTAACACCGGGGAGCTGTTTTTT
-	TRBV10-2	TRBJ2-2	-	CASRRGGRDGELFF	TGCGCCAGCAGGAGGGGGGGGCGAGACGGGGAGCTGTTTTTT
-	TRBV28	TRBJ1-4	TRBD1	CASTSLGQANEKLFF	TGTGCCAGCACCTCTCTGGGACAGGCCAATGAAAAACTGTTTTTT
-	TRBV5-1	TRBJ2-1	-	CASSFTMEGTNYNEQFF	TGCGCCAGCAGCTTCACGATGGAAGGTACTAATTACAATGAGCAGTTCTTC
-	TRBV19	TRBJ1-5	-	CASNQPFGLLLGPQHF	TGTGCCAGTAACCAACCCTTCGGACTACTCTTAGGGCCCCAGCATTTT
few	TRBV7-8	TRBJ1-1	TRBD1	CASSLAPGQGNTEAFF	TGTGCCAGCAGCTTAGCCCCGGGACAGGGGAACACTGAAGCTTTCTTT
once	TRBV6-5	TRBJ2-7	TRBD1	CASRRDRRAYEQYF	TGTGCCAGCAGGCGGGACAGGCGAGCCTACGAGCAGTACTTC
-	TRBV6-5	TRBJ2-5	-	CASRGGPSQETQYF	TGTGCCAGCAGGGGGGGACCGAGCCAAGAGACCCAGTACTTC
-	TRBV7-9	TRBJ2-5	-	CASSLNWGRETQYF	TGTGCCAGCAGTCTAAATTGGGGCCGGGAGACCCAGTACTTC
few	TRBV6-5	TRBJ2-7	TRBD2	CASSYRLAASYEQYF	TGTGCCAGCAGTTATAGACTAGCGGCCTCCTACGAGCAGTACTTC
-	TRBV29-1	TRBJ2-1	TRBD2	CSVEVTSGGASYNEQFF	TGCAGCGTTGAGGTAACTAGCGGGGGGGCTTCCTACAATGAGCAGTTCTTC
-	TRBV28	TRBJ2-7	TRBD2	CASTIGLAGYEQYF	TGTGCCAGCACGATCGGACTAGCGGGCTACGAGCAGTACTTC
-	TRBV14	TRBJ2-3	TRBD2	CASSQQRGVFDTQYF	TGTGCCAGCAGCCAACAGCGGGGGGTCTTCGATACGCAGTATTTT
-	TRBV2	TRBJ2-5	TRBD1	CASSPGDRGLETQYF	TGTGCCAGCAGCCCCGGCGACAGGGGGTTGGAGACCCAGTACTTC
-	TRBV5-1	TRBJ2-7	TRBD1	CASRARDRDYEQYF	TGCGCCAGCAGAGCCCGGGACAGAGACTACGAGCAGTACTTC
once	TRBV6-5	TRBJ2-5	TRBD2	CASRGEGRQTQYF	TGTGCCAGCAGGGGGGAGGGCCGCCAGACCCAGTACTTC
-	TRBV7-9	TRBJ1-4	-	CASSLPQGGSEKLFF	TGTGCCAGCAGCTTACCGCAGGGTGGAAGTGAAAAACTGTTTTTT
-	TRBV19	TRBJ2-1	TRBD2	CASSISLAGGPNEQFF	TGTGCCAGTAGTATATCCCTAGCGGGGGGACCCAATGAGCAGTTCTTC
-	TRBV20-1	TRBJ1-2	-	CSARTDFGYTF	TGCAGTGCTAGAACTGACTTCGGCTACACCTTC
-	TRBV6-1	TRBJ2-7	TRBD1	CASNRQGYEQYF	TGTGCCAGCAACCGACAGGGTTACGAGCAGTACTTC
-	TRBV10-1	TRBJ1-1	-	CASSGTGGTEAFF	TGCGCCAGCTCCGGGACCGGGGGCACTGAAGCTTTCTTT
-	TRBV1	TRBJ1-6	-	CTRSTGDDNSPLHF	TGCACCAGATCAACAGGAGACGATAATTCACCCCTCCACTTT
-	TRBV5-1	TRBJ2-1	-	CASSLNSNEQFF	TGCGCCAGCAGCTTGAACAGCAATGAGCAGTTCTTC
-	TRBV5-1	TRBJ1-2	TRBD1	CASSFTGGDYGYTF	TGCGCCAGCAGCTTCACAGGGGGGGACTATGGCTACACCTTC
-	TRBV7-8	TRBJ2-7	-	CASSPGGLVGEQYF	TGTGCCAGCAGCCCCGGGGGGCTAGTAGGCGAGCAGTACTTC
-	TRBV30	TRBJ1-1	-	CAWSAGTGTEAFF	TGTGCCTGGAGTGCTGGAACAGGGACTGAAGCTTTCTTT
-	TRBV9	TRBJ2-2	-	CASSGGAGELFF	TGTGCCAGCAGCGGGGGGGCCGGGGAGCTGTTTTTT
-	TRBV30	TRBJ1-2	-	CAWNTRGSYGYTF	TGTGCCTGGAATACAAGGGGAAGCTATGGCTACACCTTC
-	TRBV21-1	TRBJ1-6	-	CASSKEVNRQLNNSPLHF	TGTGCCAGCAGCAAAGAGGTAAACAGGCAGCTAAATAATTCACCCCTCCACTTT
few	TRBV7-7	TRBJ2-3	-	CASSLGLQSDTQYF	TGTGCTAGCAGCTTAGGTCTCCAGTCAGATACGCAGTATTTT
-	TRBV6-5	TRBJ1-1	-	CASSYSSNRQTEAFF	TGTGCCAGCAGTTACTCCTCAAACCGACAGACCGAAGCTTTCTTT
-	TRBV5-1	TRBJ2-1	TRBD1	CATYSGTGGYNEQFF	TGCGCCACGTATTCCGGGACAGGGGGCTACAATGAGCAGTTCTTC
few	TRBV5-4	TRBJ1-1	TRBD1	CASSLGSGGPDTEAFF	TGTGCCAGCAGCTTGGGATCAGGGGGCCCGGACACTGAAGCTTTCTTT
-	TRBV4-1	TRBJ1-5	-	CASSQETGGNNQPQHF	TGCGCCAGCAGCCAAGAAACGGGGGGGAACAATCAGCCCCAGCATTTT
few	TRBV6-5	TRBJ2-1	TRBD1	CASSWGQGSYNEQFF	TGTGCCAGCAGTTGGGGACAGGGTTCCTACAATGAGCAGTTCTTC
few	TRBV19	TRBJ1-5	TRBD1	CASSITGGVGQPQHF	TGTGCCAGTAGCATAACAGGGGGCGTGGGTCAGCCCCAGCATTTT
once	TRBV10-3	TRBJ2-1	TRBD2	CAISRGRANEQFF	TGTGCCATCTCTCGGGGGAGGGCCAATGAGCAGTTCTTC
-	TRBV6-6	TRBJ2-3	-	CASSYPGGSTDTQYF	TGTGCCAGCAGTTACCCCGGGGGTAGCACAGATACGCAGTATTTT
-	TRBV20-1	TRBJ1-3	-	CSATTGNTIYF	TGCAGTGCTACAACTGGAAACACCATATATTTT
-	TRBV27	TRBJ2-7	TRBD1	CASSPQGAPYEQYF	TGTGCCAGCAGTCCACAGGGGGCGCCTTACGAGCAGTACTTC
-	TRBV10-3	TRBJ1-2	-	CAISGQANYNYGYPF	TGTGCCATCAGTGGACAGGCTAATTACAACTATGGCTACCCCTTC
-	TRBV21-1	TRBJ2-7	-	CASSKGRGLAGESYEQYF	TGTGCCAGCAGCAAAGGTCGGGGACTAGCGGGGGAATCCTACGAGCAGTACTTC
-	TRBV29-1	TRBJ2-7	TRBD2	CSVGGGAYEQYF	TGCAGCGTTGGGGGGGGAGCCTACGAGCAGTACTTC